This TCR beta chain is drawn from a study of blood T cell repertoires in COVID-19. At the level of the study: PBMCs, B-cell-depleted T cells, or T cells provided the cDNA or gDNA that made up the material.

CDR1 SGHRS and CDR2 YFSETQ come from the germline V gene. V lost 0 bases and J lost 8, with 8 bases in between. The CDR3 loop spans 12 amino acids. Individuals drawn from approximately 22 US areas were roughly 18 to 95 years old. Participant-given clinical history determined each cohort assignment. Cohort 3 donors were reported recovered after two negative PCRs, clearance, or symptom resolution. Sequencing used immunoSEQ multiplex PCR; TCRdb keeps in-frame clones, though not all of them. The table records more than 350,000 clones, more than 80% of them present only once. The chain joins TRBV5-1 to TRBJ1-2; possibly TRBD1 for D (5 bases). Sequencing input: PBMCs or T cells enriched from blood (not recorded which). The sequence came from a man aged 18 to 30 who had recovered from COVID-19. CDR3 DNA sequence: TGCGCCAGCAGCTTGGCAGGGTTCGGCTACACCTTC. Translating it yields CASSLAGFGYTF.